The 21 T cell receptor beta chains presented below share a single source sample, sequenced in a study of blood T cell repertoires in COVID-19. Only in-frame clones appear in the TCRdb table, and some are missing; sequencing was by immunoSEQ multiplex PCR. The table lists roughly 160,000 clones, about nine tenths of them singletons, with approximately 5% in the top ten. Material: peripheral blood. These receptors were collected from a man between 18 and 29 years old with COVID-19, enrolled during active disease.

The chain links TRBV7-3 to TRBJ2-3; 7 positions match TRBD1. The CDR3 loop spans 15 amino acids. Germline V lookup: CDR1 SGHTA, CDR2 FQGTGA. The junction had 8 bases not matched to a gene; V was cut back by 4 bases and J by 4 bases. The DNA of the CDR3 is TGTGCCAGCAGCTCGCAGGGGCAGGGGGCAGATACGCAGTATTTT. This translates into CASSSQGQGADTQYF.

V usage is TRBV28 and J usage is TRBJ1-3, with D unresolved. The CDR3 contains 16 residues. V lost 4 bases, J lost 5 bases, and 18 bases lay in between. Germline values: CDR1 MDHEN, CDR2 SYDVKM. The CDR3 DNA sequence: TGTGCCAGCAGTTCCCCTTCTGGCGGCCGGCGAAACACCATATATTTT. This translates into CASSSPSGGRRNTIYF.

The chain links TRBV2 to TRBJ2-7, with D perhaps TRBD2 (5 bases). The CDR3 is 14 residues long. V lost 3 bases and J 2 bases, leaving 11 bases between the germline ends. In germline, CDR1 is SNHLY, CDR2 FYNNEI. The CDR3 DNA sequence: TGTGCCAGCAGTGACGGCGGGTTTACCTACGAGCAGTACTTC. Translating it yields CASSDGGFTYEQYF.

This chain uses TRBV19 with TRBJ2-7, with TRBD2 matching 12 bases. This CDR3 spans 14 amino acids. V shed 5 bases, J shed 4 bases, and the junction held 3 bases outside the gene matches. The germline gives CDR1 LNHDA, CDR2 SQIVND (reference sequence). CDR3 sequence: CASSSTSGSYEQYF. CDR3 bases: TGTGCCAGTAGTTCGACTAGCGGGAGTTACGAGCAGTACTTC.

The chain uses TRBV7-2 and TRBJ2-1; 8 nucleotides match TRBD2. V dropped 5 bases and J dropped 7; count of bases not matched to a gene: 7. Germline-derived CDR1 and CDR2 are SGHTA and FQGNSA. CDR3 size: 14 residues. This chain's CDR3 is CASSAPGTRNEQFF. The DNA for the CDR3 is TGTGCCAGCAGCGCACCCGGGACTAGAAATGAGCAGTTCTTC.

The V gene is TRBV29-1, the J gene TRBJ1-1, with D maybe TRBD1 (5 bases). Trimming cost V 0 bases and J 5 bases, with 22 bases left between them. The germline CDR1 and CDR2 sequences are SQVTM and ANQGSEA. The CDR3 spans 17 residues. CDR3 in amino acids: CSVEDYRGSDVWTEAFF. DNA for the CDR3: TGCAGCGTTGAAGACTATAGGGGTTCAGACGTTTGGACTGAAGCTTTCTTT.

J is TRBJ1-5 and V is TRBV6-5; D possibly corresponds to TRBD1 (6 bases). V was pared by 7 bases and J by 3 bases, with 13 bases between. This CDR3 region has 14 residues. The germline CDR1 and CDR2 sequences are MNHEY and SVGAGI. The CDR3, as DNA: TGTGCCAGCAACAAGCGACAGGTCAATCAGCCCCAGCATTTT. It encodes CASNKRQVNQPQHF.

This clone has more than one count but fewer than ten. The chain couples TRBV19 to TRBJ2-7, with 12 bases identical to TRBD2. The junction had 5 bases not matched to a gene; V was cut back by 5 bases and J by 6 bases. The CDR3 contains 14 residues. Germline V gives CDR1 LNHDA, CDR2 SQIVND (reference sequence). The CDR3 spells CASSRLAGDGEQYF. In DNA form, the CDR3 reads TGTGCCAGTAGTCGACTAGCGGGAGACGGCGAGCAGTACTTC.

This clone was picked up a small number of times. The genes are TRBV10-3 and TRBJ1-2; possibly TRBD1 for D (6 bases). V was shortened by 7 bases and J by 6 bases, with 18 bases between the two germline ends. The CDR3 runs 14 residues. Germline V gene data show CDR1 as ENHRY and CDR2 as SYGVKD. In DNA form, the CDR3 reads TGTGCCATCACCCCCTCGGGGGGCGCGAATGGCTACACCTTC. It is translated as CAITPSGGANGYTF.

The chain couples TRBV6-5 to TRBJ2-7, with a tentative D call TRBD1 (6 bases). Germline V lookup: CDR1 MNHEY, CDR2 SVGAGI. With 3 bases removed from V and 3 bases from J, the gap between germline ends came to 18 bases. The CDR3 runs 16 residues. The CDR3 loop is CASSYFAGTIYYEQYF. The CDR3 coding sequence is TGTGCCAGCAGTTATTTCGCCGGGACAATTTACTACGAGCAGTACTTC.

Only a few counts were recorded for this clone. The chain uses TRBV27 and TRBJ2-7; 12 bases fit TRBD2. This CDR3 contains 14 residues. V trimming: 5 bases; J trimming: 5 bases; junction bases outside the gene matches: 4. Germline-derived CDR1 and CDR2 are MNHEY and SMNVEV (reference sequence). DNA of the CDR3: TGTGCCAGCAGTCAACTAGCGGGAGGCCACGAGCAGTACTTC. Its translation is CASSQLAGGHEQYF.

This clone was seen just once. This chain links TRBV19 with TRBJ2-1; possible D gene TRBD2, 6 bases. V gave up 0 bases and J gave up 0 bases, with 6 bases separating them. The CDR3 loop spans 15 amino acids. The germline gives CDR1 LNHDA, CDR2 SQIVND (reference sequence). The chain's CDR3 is CASSIDGSSYNEQFF. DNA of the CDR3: TGTGCCAGTAGTATAGACGGGAGCTCCTACAATGAGCAGTTCTTC.

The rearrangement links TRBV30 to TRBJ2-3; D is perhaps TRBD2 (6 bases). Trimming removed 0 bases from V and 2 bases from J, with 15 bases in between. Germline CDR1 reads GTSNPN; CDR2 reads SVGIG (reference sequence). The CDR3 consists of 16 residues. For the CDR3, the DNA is TGTGCCTGGAGTGTACTACTAGGAGGGGCCACAGATACGCAGTATTTT. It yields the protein CAWSVLLGGATDTQYF.

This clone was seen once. CDR3 sequence (DNA): TGCGCCAGCAGCCAGCTACCTGGAAACACCATATATTTT. As protein: CASSQLPGNTIYF. The rearrangement joins TRBV4-1 to TRBJ1-3; D gene unclear. V was shortened by 3 bases and J by 2 bases, with 5 bases between the two germline ends. The CDR3 is made up of 13 amino acids. Germline assignment: CDR1 MGHRA and CDR2 YSYEKL.

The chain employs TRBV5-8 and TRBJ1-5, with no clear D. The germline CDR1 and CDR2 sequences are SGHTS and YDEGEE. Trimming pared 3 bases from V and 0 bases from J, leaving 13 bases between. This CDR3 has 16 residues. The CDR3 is CASSSALPYSNQPQHF. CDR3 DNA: TGTGCCAGCAGCTCTGCTCTGCCCTATAGCAATCAGCCCCAGCATTTT.

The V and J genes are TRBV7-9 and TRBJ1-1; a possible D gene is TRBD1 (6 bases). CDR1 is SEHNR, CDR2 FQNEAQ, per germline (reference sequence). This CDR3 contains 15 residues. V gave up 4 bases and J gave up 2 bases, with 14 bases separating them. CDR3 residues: CASSYPKGVNTEAFF. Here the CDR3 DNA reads TGTGCCAGCAGCTATCCCAAGGGGGTAAACACTGAAGCTTTCTTT.

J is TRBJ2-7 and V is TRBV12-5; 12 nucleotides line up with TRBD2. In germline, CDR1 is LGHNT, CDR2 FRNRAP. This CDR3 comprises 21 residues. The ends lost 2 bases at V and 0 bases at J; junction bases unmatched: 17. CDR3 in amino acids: CASGLPTIEGLAGLSSYEQYF. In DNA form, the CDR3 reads TGTGCTAGTGGTTTGCCTACTATAGAGGGACTAGCGGGCCTCAGCTCCTACGAGCAGTACTTC.

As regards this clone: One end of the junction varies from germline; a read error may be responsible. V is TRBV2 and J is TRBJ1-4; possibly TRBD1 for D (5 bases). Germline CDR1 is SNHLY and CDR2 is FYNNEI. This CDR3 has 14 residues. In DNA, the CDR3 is TGTGCCAGCAGTGATGGGCAGGGCGGAGAAAAACTGCTTTTT. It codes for CASSDGQGGEKLLF.

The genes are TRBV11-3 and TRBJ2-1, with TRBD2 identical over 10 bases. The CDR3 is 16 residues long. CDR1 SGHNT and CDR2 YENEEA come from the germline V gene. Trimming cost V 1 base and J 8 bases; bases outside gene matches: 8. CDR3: CASSLGQREGRDEQFF. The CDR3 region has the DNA TGTGCCAGCAGCTTAGGGCAGCGGGAGGGCCGGGATGAGCAGTTCTTC.

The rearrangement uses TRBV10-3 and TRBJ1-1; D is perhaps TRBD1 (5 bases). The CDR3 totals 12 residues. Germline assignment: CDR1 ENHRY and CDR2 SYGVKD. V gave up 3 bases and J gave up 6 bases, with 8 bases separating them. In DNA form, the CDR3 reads TGTGCCATCAGTGACCAGGGCTCTGAAGCTTTCTTT. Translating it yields CAISDQGSEAFF.

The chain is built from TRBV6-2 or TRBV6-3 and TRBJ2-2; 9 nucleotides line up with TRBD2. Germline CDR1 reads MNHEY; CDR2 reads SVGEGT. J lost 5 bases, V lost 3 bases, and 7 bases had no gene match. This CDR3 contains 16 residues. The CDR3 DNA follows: TGTGCCAGCAGTTATCGTTCCCTAGCGGGAACCGGGGAGCTGTTTTTT. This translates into CASSYRSLAGTGELFF.